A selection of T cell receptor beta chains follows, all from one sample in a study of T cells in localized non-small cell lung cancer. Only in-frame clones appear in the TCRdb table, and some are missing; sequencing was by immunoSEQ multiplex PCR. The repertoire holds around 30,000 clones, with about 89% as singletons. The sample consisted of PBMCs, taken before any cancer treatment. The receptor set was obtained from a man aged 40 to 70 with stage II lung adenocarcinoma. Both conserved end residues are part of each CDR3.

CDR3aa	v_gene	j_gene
CASSLNQPQHF	TRBV28	TRBJ1-5
CASSPQSNRLLNEQYF	TRBV11-2	TRBJ2-7
CASSRTGAMNTEAFF	TRBV7-3	TRBJ1-1
CASSQGAGKGLLSREQYF	TRBV27	TRBJ2-7
CASSVMGSTNEKLFF	TRBV9	TRBJ1-4
CASSEVGGRALDEQFF	TRBV2	TRBJ2-1
CASSLGRINEKLFF	TRBV5-4	TRBJ1-4
CASSSGLAAENEQYF	TRBV7-8	TRBJ2-7
CASSIGLAEDEQFF	TRBV19	TRBJ2-1
CASSPVGARSYEQYF	TRBV18	TRBJ2-7
CASSRREAFF	TRBV28	TRBJ1-1
CASSAGTSLEQYF	TRBV5-1	TRBJ2-7
CASSFGLAGLNEQFF	TRBV7-9	TRBJ2-1
CAVSQENEQFF	TRBV10-3	TRBJ2-1
CASSLFPASTGELFF	TRBV7-3	TRBJ2-2
CASSSLGTGFGYTF	TRBV7-8	TRBJ1-2
CASSIEFGTGGETQYF	TRBV4-1	TRBJ2-5
CSGGQNGELFF	TRBV29-1	TRBJ2-2
CASRGVAVETQYF	TRBV7-8	TRBJ2-5
CASSEGQPVDEQYF	TRBV6-1	TRBJ2-7
CAAGPGSEKLFF	TRBV19	TRBJ1-4
CASSLPTSGRGDTQYF	TRBV28	TRBJ2-3
CASSPKGLYTEAFF	TRBV19	TRBJ1-1
CASSIQGGYTDTQYF	TRBV19	TRBJ2-3
CASSSFAGTGETQYF	TRBV7-9	TRBJ2-5
CASSYSMDPREETQYF	TRBV6-6	TRBJ2-5
CASSIDGTGRTEAFF	TRBV19	TRBJ1-1
CASSILAGEGGELFF	TRBV7-8	TRBJ2-2
CASSPQGGLAPTDTQYF	TRBV7-3	TRBJ2-3
CASSLSTRDTQYF	TRBV7-7	TRBJ2-3